What follows is one T cell receptor beta chain and its context. Its antigen is unknown. No quality values exist for individual bases; no much larger clone is one base distant. High-throughput TCR beta sequencing profiled peripheral blood CD8+ and CD4+ T cells from healthy donors, Susac syndrome patients and multiple sclerosis patients. The multiple sclerosis controls were treatment-naive patients who had stable or active relapsing-remitting disease and met the revised McDonald criteria. Bulk CD8+ and CD4+ T cells were purified magnetically by negative isolation, whereas CD8+ TEMRA cells were enriched by FACS. Blood was drawn into EDTA tubes, processed within 24 hours, and PBMCs were isolated by density gradient centrifugation. PBMCs intended for TCR sequencing were frozen in liquid nitrogen and were later thawed in a 37 degrees C water bath. A purity of at least 90% was achieved for sorted or isolated CD4+, CD8+ and CD8+ TEMRA cells.

Including cysteine and phenylalanine, the CDR3 has 16 amino acids. The kept DNA is CDR3 alone, 48 bases in frame from the first base. The CDR1 and CDR2 encoded by the germline V gene (reference sequence) are MNHEY and SMNVEV. Compared with germline, V lacks 5 bases and J lacks 1 base; bases without a gene match: 10. This record belongs to a study of CD8 T cells in Susac syndrome (dated by TCRdb to between 2017 and 2020). A note on the overall study: Repertoire sequencing was used to test whether CD8+ T cell activation and differentiation in Susac syndrome was antigen driven. General conclusions and limits of the study: The number of individuals in the TCR sequencing and HLA analysis was acknowledged as relatively small.

RNA was extracted with the RNeasy kit and roughly 0.5 to 1 ug was reverse transcribed using random hexamers. TCR beta CDR3 regions were amplified with the immunoSEQ multiplex PCR assay covering 54 Vbeta and 13 Jbeta segments. PCR amplification bias was corrected using a synthetic template baseline for primer optimization and computational correction. The authors' analysis ran thus. Reads were assigned to V, D and J genes according to IMGT and analyzed in immunoSEQ Analyzer, with only productive sequences retained. Clonality was computed as one minus Shannon entropy normalized by log2 of the number of productive unique sequences. Public and private clones were assessed among the 100 most prevalent clones of each patient and control. A clone was defined as Susac-specific if it was absent from the healthy and MS cohorts, from some 1,100 published viral clones and from other ImmuneACCESS disease sequences. The public reads were reprocessed in TCRdb via fastp at Q25 and MiXCR, keeping in-frame beta chains. Rows with a matching CDR3 protein are joined into one entry that keeps the most common DNA and genes. TCRdb, not the authors, supplied the V and J calls. Recorded for this sample are approximately 220,000 distinct CDR3 sequences; 95% of them occurred a single time. About 0.08% of the sample lies in the top ten.

This receptor was obtained from a human donor with multiple sclerosis. The sample comprised CD4+ T cells from PBMCs. The chain is encoded by TRBV27 joined to TRBJ1-2, with TRBD1 identical over 7 junction bases. The CDR3 region reads CASSTLGTAYNYGYTF. The bases are TGTGCCAGCAGTACACTAGGGACAGCTTATAACTATGGCTACACCTTC.